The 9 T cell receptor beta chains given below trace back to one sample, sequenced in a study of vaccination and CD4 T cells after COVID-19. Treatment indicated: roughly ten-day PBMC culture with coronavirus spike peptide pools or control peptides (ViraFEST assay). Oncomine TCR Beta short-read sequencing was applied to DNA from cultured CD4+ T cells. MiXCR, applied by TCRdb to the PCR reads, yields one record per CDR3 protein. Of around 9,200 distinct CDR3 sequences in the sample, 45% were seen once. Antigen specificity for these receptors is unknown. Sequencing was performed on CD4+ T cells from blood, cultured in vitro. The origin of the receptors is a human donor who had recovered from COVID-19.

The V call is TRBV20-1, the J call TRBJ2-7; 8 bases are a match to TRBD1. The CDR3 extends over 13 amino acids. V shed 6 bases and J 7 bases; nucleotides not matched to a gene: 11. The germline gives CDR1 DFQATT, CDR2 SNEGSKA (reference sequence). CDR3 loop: CSAIGTGLVEQYF. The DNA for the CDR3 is TGCAGTGCGATCGGGACAGGACTTGTTGAGCAGTACTTC.

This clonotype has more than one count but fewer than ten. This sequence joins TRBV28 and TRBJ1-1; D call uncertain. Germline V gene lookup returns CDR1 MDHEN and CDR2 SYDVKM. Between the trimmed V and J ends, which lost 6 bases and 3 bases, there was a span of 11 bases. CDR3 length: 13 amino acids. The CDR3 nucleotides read TGTGCCAGCAGCCCGAGCTTCTACACTGAAGCTTTCTTT. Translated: CASSPSFYTEAFF.

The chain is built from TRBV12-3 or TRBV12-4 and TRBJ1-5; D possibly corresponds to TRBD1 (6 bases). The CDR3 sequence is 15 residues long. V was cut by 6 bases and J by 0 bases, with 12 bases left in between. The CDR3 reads CASSRGRYSNQPQHF. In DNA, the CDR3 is TGTGCCAGCAGCAGGGGAAGGTATAGCAATCAGCCCCAGCATTTT.

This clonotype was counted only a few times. The CDR3 spells CASSKQGFEAFF. CDR3 sequence (DNA): TGTGCCAGCAGCAAACAGGGGTTTGAAGCTTTCTTT. This chain connects TRBV6-1 to TRBJ1-1; TRBD1 matches 7 bases. This CDR3 spans 12 amino acids. The germline gives CDR1 MNHNS, CDR2 SASEGT. The V and J ends lost 6 bases and 7 bases, in that order; junction bases with no gene match: 5.

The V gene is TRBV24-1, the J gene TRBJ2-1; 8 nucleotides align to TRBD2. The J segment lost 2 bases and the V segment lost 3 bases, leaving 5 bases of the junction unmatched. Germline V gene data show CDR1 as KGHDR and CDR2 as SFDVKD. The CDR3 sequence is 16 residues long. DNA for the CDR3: TGTGCCACCAGTGATCCAAGCGGGAGCGCCTACAATGAGCAGTTCTTC. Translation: CATSDPSGSAYNEQFF.

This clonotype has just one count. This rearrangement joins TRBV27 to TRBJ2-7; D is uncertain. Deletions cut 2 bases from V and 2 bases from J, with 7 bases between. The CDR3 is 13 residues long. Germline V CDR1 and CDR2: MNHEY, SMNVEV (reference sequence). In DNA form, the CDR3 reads TGTGCCAGCAGTTTAGGAAGAGCCTACGAGCAGTACTTC. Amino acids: CASSLGRAYEQYF.

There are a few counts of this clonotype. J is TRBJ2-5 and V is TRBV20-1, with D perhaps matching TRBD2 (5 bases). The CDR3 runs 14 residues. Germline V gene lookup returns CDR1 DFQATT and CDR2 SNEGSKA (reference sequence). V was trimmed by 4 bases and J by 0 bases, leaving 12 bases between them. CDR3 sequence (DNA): TGCAGTGCTATGTCTAGCCTGTACCAAGAGACCCAGTACTTC. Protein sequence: CSAMSSLYQETQYF.

The CDR3 loop is CASSPLMPPVRVPNEQYF. The CDR3 nucleotides are TGTGCCAGCAGTCCATTAATGCCTCCCGTGAGGGTGCCCAACGAGCAGTACTTC. The chain uses TRBV27 and TRBJ2-7; tentatively, D is TRBD2 (5 bases). The CDR3 length is 18 residues. Trimming removed 5 bases from V and 5 bases from J, with 28 bases in between. The V gene's germline CDR1 is MNHEY and CDR2 SMNVEV (reference sequence).

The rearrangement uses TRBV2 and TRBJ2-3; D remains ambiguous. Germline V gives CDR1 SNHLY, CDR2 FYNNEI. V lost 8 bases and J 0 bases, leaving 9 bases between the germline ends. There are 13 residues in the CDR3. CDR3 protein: CASAGRSTDTQYF. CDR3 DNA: TGTGCCAGCGCCGGGCGTAGCACAGATACGCAGTATTTT.